The next 18 T cell receptor beta chains were all read from a single sample in a study of OX40 agonist ivuxolimab in advanced cancers. Repertoires were generated with immunoSEQ multiplex PCR, while TCRdb's copy carries only in-frame clones and drops some. Among 45,000 to 60,000 clones, 80% to 85% were seen once, and the ten largest hold under 25%. Sequences were derived from CD4+ or CD8+ T cells sorted from blood, sampled in a trial of the OX40 agonist ivuxolimab. The receptors derive from an adult with an advanced solid tumor such as melanoma, head and neck, liver or kidney cancer.

This rearrangement joins TRBV7-2 to TRBJ2-1; perhaps TRBD1 as D (6 bases). Germline lookup yields CDR1 SGHTA and CDR2 FQGNSA. Between the trimmed V and J ends, which lost 10 bases and 10 bases, there was a span of 17 bases. The length of the CDR3 is 12 residues. The CDR3 loop is CATRGGPPEQFF. The CDR3 DNA follows: TGTGCCACCAGGGGTGGCCCCCCGGAGCAGTTCTTC.

V and J are TRBV29-1 and TRBJ2-1; unclear D gene. Trimming stripped 4 bases from V and 2 bases from J, with 9 bases between. CDR1 SQVTM and CDR2 ANQGSEA come from the germline V gene. The CDR3 is 13 residues long. The CDR3 DNA sequence: TGCAGCGTTGCAGTTATAGCCTACAATGAGCAGTTCTTC. Its protein product is CSVAVIAYNEQFF.

With respect to this clone: In the same sample, other DNA sequences code for this CDR3. This chain links TRBV30 with TRBJ2-1; perhaps TRBD1 as D (5 bases). Germline V gene lookup returns CDR1 GTSNPN and CDR2 SVGIG (reference sequence). The CDR3 sequence is 13 residues long. The V end lost 8 bases, the J end lost 4 bases, and 15 bases lay between the germline ends. CDR3 residues: CAKRDSPYNEQFF. The CDR3, as DNA: TGTGCCAAGCGCGACAGCCCTTACAATGAGCAGTTCTTC.

Here the CDR3 reads CASSLYDRSQETQYF. CDR3 coding DNA: TGTGCCAGCAGCTTATATGACAGGAGCCAAGAGACCCAGTACTTC. The gene calls are TRBV7-7 and TRBJ2-5; possibly TRBD1 for D (6 bases). The CDR3 extends over 15 amino acids. Looked up from germline, CDR1 is SSHAT and CDR2 is FNYEAQ (reference sequence). Trimming left V 2 bases short and J 1 base short, with 11 bases between.

The rearrangement links TRBV30 to TRBJ1-1; 11 bases fit TRBD1. Trimming removed 0 bases from V and 6 bases from J; junction bases left unmatched: 6. The CDR3 totals 15 residues. The germline V gene has CDR1 GTSNPN and CDR2 SVGIG (reference sequence). CDR3: CAWSVLGTGGSEAFF. The CDR3 bases are TGTGCCTGGAGTGTTCTCGGGACAGGGGGTTCTGAAGCTTTCTTT.

The J gene is TRBJ2-4, the V gene TRBV9; no reliable D call. CDR3 length: 15 residues. Deletions cut 0 bases from V and 0 bases from J, with 7 bases between. Per germline, CDR1 SGDLS and CDR2 YYNGEE. The DNA of the CDR3 is TGTGCCAGCAGCGTAGATGGTTTAGCCAAAAACATTCAGTACTTC. This sequence encodes CASSVDGLAKNIQYF.

In this sample, this clone turned up once. CDR3 DNA sequence: TGTGCCAGCAGTCTAGCGGGAGTGGCCGATACGCAGTATTTT. It translates to CASSLAGVADTQYF. The chain has TRBV27 and TRBJ2-3; TRBD2 matches at 10 bases. This CDR3 contains 14 residues. V trimming: 5 bases; J trimming: 6 bases; junction bases outside the gene matches: 5. Germline V gives CDR1 MNHEY, CDR2 SMNVEV (reference sequence).

The chain is built from TRBV5-4 and TRBJ2-1; 10 nucleotides agree with TRBD2. With V trimmed by 4 bases and J by 5 bases, 9 bases remained unmatched. From germline, CDR1 is SGHNT and CDR2 YYREEE (reference sequence). The CDR3 totals 16 residues. DNA of the CDR3: TGTGCCAGCAGCCTCCCGACTAGCGGGTTGGACAATGAGCAGTTCTTC. Translation gives CASSLPTSGLDNEQFF. The full variable domain, with the rest looked up from reference TRBV5-4 and TRBJ2-1, is ETGVTQSPTHLIKTRGQQVTLRCSSQSGHNTVSWYQQALGQGPQFIFQYYREEENGRGNFPPRFSGLQFPNYSSELNVNALELDDSALYLCASSLPTSGLDNEQFFGPGTRLTVL.

In DNA, the CDR3 is TGTGCCAGCAGCTACCTACAGGGAGGGTACGAGCAGTACTTC. Amino acid sequence: CASSYLQGGYEQYF. This sequence joins TRBV7-9 and TRBJ2-7; D may be TRBD2 (7 bases). Trimming left V 4 bases short and J 4 bases short, with 14 bases between. The germline CDR1 and CDR2 sequences are SEHNR and FQNEAQ (reference sequence). There are 14 residues in the CDR3.

This clone was recorded a few times. The chain combines TRBV7-9 with TRBJ1-6; D gene ambiguous. Germline CDR1 reads SEHNR; CDR2 reads FQNEAQ (reference sequence). Deletions cut 8 bases from V and 6 bases from J, with 8 bases between. The CDR3 length is 12 residues. The CDR3 reads CASEMSNSPLHF. The CDR3 DNA sequence: TGTGCCAGCGAGATGAGTAATTCACCCCTCCACTTT.

The genes are TRBV4-1 and TRBJ1-1; D remains unclear. There are 14 residues in the CDR3. Germline values: CDR1 MGHRA, CDR2 YSYEKL. Trimming removed 1 base from V and 1 base from J, with 7 bases in between. The CDR3 DNA sequence: TGCGCCAGCAGCCAAGCACCAGGGAACACTGAAGCTTTCTTT. It is translated as CASSQAPGNTEAFF.

The chain employs TRBV19 and TRBJ2-1; TRBD2 aligns across 7 bases. The germline CDR1 and CDR2 sequences are LNHDA and SQIVND (reference sequence). The ends lost 5 bases at V and 7 bases at J; junction bases unmatched: 2. The CDR3 runs to 12 residues. The CDR3 DNA is TGTGCCAGTAGTTCGGGGGGAAATGAGCAGTTCTTC. This sequence encodes CASSSGGNEQFF.

The rearrangement uses TRBV7-9 and TRBJ1-4; TRBD1 is a possible D gene (5 bases). Deletions cut 1 base from V and 7 bases from J, with 22 bases between. The germline V gene has CDR1 SEHNR and CDR2 FQNEAQ (reference sequence). The CDR3 has 18 amino acids. CDR3 nucleotide sequence: TGTGCCAGCAGCTTAGAAGCCCTCCCGGGACTGAAGCGTGAAAAACTGTTTTTT. Encoded protein: CASSLEALPGLKREKLFF.

The V call is TRBV4-1, the J call TRBJ1-1; D may be TRBD1 (6 bases). Trimming left V 1 base short and J 0 bases short, with 12 bases between. The germline CDR1 and CDR2 sequences are MGHRA and YSYEKL. The CDR3 is made up of 16 amino acids. The CDR3 nucleotides are TGCGCCAGCAGCCAAGCCGCAGGGGCTATGAACACTGAAGCTTTCTTT. Protein: CASSQAAGAMNTEAFF.

This chain connects TRBV27 to TRBJ2-7, with 8 nucleotides matching TRBD2. The V gene end was trimmed by 3 bases and the J gene end by 4 bases; junction bases not matched to a gene: 2. Germline V gives CDR1 MNHEY, CDR2 SMNVEV (reference sequence). The CDR3 length is 13 residues. The CDR3 DNA reads TGTGCCAGCAGTTTGGGACTAGAATACGAGCAGTACTTC. It codes for CASSLGLEYEQYF.

J is TRBJ2-7 and V is TRBV27, with D possibly called TRBD1 or TRBD2 (5 bases each). Germline-derived CDR1 and CDR2 are MNHEY and SMNVEV (reference sequence). V lost 3 bases to trimming and J lost 0 bases, with 9 bases between them. This CDR3 contains 14 residues. CDR3 region: CASSFGASSYEQYF. CDR3 sequence (DNA): TGTGCCAGCAGTTTCGGGGCTAGCTCCTACGAGCAGTACTTC.

J is TRBJ1-2 and V is TRBV7-6, with unresolved D. Trimming stripped 4 bases from V and 8 bases from J, with 14 bases between. Germline V lookup: CDR1 SGHVS, CDR2 FNYEAQ. The CDR3 runs to 13 residues. The CDR3 DNA is TGTGCCAGCAGCTCACATGATGTGGAAGGCTACACCTTC. Translation: CASSSHDVEGYTF.

The rearrangement links TRBV19 to TRBJ2-7, with D possibly being TRBD1 or TRBD2 (6 bases each). The CDR3 extends over 13 amino acids. The V end was cut by 4 bases, the J end by 6 bases, with 13 bases between. CDR1 LNHDA and CDR2 SQIVND come from the germline V gene (reference sequence). CDR3 coding DNA: TGTGCCAGTAGTACGTGGGGGGCGACCGAGCAGTACTTC. Translation gives CASSTWGATEQYF.